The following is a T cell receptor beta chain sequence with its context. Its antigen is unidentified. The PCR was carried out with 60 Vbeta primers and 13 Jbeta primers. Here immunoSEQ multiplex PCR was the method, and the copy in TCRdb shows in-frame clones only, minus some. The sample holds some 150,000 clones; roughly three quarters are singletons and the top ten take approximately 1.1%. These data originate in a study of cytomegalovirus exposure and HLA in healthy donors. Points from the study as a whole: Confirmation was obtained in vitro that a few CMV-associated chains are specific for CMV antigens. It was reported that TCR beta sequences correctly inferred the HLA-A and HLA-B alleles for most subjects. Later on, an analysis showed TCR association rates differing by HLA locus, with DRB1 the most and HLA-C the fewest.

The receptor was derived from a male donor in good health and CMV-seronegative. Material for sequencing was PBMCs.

The CDR3 sequence: CASSRTSGGQETQYF. The CDR3 nucleotides read TGCGCCAGCAGTCGGACTAGCGGGGGACAAGAGACCCAGTACTTC. J is TRBJ2-5 and V is TRBV10-1, with TRBD2 matching over 13 bases. V gave up 5 bases and J gave up 2 bases; unmatched junction bases: 2. Germline V lookup: CDR1 WNHNN, CDR2 SYGVQD (reference sequence). The CDR3 covers 15 residues.